This T cell receptor (beta chain) appears in the sequencing data of a study of blood T cell repertoires in COVID-19. Study as a whole: Sources were T cells, B-cell-depleted T cells, or PBMCs; the material itself was cDNA or gDNA.

In the original analysis: The authors estimated nucleated cell counts from reference gene primer amplification. Method: immunoSEQ multiplex PCR; TCRdb's copy keeps in-frame clones and lacks some. The DNA was the basis for D and trimming; V, J and clone size are from that table. The repertoire holds approximately 76,000 clones, with 86% as singletons. This clone was counted only a few times. Germline CDR1 and CDR2: SEHNR and FQNEAQ (reference sequence). CDR3 length: 14 residues. V was cut by 1 base and J by 1 base, with 8 bases left in between. V usage is TRBV7-9 and J usage is TRBJ2-7; D gene uncertain. The receptor was derived from a woman aged 55-69 years with acute or convalescent COVID-19. The sequenced sample was peripheral blood. The CDR3 sequence: CASSLVPHSYEQYF. CDR3 DNA sequence: TGTGCCAGCAGCTTAGTCCCCCATTCCTACGAGCAGTACTTC.